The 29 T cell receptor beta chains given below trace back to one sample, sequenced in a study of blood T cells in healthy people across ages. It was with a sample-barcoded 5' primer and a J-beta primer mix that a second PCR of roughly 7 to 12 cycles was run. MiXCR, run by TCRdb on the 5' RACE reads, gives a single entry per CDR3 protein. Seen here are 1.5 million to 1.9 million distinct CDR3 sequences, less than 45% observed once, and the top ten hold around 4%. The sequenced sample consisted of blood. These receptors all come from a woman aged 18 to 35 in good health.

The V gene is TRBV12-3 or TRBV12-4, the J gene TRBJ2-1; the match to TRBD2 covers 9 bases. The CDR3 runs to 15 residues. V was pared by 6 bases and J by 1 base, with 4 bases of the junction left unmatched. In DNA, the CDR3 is TGTGCCAGCAGAAGGACTAGCGAGTCCTACAATGAGCAGTTCTTC. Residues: CASRRTSESYNEQFF.

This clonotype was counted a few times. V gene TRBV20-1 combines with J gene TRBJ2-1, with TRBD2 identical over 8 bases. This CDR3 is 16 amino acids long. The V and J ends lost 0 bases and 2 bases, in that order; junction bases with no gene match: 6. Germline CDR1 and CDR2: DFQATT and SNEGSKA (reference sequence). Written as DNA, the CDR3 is TGCAGTGCTAGAGAGGCCGGGGGGGTCGCCTACAATGAGCAGTTCTTC. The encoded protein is CSAREAGGVAYNEQFF.

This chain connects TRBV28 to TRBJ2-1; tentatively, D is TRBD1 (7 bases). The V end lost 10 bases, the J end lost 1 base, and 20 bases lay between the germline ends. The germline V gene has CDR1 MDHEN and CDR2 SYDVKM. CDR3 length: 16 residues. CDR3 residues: CAIQGFRGASYNEQFF. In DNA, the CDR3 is TGTGCCATCCAAGGTTTCAGGGGGGCTTCCTACAATGAGCAGTTCTTC.

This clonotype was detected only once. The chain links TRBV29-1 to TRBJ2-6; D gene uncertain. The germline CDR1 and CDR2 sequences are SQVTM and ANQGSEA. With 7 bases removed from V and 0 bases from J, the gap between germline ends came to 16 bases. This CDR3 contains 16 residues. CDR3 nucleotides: TGCAGCGCAAGGGCCCGGGCAAGCTCTGGGGCCAACGTCCTGACTTTC. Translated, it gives CSARARASSGANVLTF.

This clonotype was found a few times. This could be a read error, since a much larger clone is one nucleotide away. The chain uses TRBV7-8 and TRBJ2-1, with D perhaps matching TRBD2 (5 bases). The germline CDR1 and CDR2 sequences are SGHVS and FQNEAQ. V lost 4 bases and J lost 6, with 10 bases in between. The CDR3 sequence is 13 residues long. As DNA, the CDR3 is TGTGCCAGCAGCTGGTTAGCGCGCAATGAGCAGTTCTTC. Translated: CASSWLARNEQFF.

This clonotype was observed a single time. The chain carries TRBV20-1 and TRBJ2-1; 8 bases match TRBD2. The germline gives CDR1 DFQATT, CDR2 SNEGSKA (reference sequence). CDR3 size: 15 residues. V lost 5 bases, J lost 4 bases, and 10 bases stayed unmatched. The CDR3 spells CSASLAEGPYNEQFF. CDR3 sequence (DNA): TGCAGTGCTTCACTAGCGGAAGGGCCGTACAATGAGCAGTTCTTC.

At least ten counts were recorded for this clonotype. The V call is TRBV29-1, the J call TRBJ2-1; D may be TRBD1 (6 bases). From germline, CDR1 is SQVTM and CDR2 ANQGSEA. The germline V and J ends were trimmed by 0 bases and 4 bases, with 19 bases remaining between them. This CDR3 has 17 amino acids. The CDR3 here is CSVEDGLGAGVYNEQFF. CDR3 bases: TGCAGCGTTGAAGATGGGTTGGGGGCTGGGGTGTACAATGAGCAGTTCTTC.

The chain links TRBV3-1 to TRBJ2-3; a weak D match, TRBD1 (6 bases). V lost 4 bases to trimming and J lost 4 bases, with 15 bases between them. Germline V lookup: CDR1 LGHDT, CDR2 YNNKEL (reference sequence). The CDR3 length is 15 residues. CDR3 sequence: CASSRDTEIADTQYF. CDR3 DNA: TGTGCCAGCAGCCGGGACACGGAGATAGCAGATACGCAGTATTTT.

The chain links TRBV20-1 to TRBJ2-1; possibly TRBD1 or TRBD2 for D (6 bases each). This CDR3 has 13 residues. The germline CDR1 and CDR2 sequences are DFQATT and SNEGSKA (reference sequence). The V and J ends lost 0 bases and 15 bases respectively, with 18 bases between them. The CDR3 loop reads CSARERGVGVWFF. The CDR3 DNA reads TGCAGTGCTAGAGAGAGGGGGGTGGGAGTGTGGTTCTTC.

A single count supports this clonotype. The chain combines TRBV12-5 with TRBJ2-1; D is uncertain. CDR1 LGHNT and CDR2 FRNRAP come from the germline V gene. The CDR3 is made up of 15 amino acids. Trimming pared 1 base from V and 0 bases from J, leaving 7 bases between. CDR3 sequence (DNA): TGTGCTAGTGGTTTGGGCAGGAGCTCCTACAATGAGCAGTTCTTC. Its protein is CASGLGRSSYNEQFF.

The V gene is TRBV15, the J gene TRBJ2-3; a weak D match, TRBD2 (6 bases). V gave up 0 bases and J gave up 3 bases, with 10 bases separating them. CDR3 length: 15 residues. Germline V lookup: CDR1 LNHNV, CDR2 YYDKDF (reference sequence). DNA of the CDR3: TGTGCCACCAGCAGAGATGACGGGAGTACAGATACGCAGTATTTT. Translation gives CATSRDDGSTDTQYF.

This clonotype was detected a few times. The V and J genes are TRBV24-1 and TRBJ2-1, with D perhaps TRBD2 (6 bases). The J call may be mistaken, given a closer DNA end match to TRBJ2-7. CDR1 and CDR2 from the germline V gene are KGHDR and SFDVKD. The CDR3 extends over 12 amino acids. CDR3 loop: CATSRGNNEQYF. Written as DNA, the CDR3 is TGTGCCACTTCTCGGGGGAACAATGAGCAGTACTTC.

The CDR3 region has the DNA TGTGCCAGCAGTGTAGAGGTAACTGGGGCCAACGTCCTGACTTTC. Translated: CASSVEVTGANVLTF. V is TRBV12-3 or TRBV12-4 and J is TRBJ2-6, with D hard to call. The V end was cut by 5 bases, the J end by 2 bases, with 10 bases between. The CDR3 spans 15 residues.

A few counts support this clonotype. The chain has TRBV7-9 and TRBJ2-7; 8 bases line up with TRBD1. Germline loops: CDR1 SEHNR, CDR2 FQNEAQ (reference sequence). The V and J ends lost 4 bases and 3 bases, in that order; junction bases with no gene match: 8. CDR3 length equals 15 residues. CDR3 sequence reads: CASSSLTGGFYEQYF. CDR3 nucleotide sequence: TGTGCCAGCAGCTCCCTCACAGGGGGGTTCTACGAGCAGTACTTC.

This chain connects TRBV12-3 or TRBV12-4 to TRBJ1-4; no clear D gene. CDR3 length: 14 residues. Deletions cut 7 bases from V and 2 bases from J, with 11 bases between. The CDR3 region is CASKPGSTNEKLFF. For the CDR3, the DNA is TGTGCCAGCAAGCCAGGCTCGACTAATGAAAAACTGTTTTTT.

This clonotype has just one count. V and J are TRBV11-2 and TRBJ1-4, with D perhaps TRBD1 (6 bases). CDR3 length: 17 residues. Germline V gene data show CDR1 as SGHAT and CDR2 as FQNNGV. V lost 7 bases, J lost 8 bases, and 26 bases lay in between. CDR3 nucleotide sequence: TGTGCCAGCACCCACGCCCCTCGCAGGGGTTTTCGGGAAAAACTGTTTTTT. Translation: CASTHAPRRGFREKLFF.

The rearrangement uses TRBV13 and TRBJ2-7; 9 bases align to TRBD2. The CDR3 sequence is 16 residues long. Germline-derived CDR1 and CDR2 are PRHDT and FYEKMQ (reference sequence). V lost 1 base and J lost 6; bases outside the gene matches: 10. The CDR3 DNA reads TGTGCCAGCAGCTTAGTAGGTAGCGGGGGCTCCCGCGAGCAGTACTTC. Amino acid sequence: CASSLVGSGGSREQYF.

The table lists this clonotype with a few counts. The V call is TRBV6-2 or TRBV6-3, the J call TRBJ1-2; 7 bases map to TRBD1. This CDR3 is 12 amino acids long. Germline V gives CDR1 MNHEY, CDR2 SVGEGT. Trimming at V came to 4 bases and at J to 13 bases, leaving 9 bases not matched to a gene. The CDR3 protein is CASSSSGTATTF. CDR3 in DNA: TGTGCCAGCAGTTCGTCCGGGACAGCCACCACCTTC.

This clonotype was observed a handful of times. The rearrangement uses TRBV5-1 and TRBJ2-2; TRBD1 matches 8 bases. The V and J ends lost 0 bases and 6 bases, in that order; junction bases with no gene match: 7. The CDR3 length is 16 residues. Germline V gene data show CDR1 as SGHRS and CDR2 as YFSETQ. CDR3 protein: CASSLGDRGVAGELFF. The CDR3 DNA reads TGCGCCAGCAGCTTGGGAGACAGGGGTGTCGCCGGGGAGCTGTTTTTT.

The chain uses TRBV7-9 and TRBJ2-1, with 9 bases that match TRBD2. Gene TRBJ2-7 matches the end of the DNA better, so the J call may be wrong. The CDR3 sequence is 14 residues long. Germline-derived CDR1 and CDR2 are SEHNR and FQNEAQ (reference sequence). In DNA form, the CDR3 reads TGTGCCAGCAGCCGCGGGACTAGCACACTTGAGCAGTACTTC. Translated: CASSRGTSTLEQYF.

CDR3 protein: CSAGRQVNTEAFF. CDR3 DNA sequence: TGCAGTGCTGGACGACAGGTTAACACTGAAGCTTTCTTT. This chain connects TRBV20-1 to TRBJ1-1; perhaps TRBD1 as D (6 bases). This CDR3 region has 13 residues. Germline loops: CDR1 DFQATT, CDR2 SNEGSKA (reference sequence). The ends were cut back, 5 bases at V and 2 bases at J, with 12 bases in the middle.

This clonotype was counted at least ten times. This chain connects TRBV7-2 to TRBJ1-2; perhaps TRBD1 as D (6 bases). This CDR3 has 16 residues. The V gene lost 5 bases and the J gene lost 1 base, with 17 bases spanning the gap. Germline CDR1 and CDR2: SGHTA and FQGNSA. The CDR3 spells CASSINGPGVNYGYTF. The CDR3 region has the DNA TGTGCCAGCAGCATAAATGGGCCAGGGGTTAACTATGGCTACACCTTC.

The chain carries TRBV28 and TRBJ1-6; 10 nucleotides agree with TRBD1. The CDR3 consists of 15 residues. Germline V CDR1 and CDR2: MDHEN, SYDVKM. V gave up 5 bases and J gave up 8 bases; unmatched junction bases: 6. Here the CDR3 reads CASSRRTGGDSPLHF. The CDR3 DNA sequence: TGTGCCAGCAGTCGCCGGACAGGGGGGGATTCACCCCTCCACTTT.

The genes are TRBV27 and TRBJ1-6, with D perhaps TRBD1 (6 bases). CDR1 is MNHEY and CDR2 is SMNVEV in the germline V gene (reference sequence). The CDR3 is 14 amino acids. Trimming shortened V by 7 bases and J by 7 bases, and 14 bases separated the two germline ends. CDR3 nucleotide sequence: TGTGCCAGCACCGACAACAGGGTGAATTCACCCCTCCACTTT. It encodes CASTDNRVNSPLHF.

The CDR3: CASSSWTGESEKLFF. The CDR3 bases are TGCGCCAGCAGCTCGTGGACAGGGGAGAGCGAAAAACTGTTTTTT. V usage is TRBV5-1 and J usage is TRBJ1-4; 9 bases map to TRBD1. The CDR3 consists of 15 residues. V lost 3 bases and J lost 8; bases outside the gene matches: 8. Germline CDR1 reads SGHRS; CDR2 reads YFSETQ.

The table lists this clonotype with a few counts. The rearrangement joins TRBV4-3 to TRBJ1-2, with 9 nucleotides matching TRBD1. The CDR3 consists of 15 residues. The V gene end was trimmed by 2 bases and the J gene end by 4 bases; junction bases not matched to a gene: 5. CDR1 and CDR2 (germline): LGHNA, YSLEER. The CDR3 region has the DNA TGCGCCAGCAGCCAATCAACAGGGGGCCTCTATGGCTACACCTTC. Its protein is CASSQSTGGLYGYTF.

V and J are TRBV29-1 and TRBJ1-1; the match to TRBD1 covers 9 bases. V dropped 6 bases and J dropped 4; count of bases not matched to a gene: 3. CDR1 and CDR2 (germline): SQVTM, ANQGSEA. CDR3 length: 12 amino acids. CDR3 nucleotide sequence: TGCAGCGTGGGGACAGGGCCCACTGAAGCTTTCTTT. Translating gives CSVGTGPTEAFF.

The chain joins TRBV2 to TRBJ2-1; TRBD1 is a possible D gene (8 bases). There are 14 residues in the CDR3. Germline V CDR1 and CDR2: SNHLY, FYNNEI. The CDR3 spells CVLQGGDSYNEQFF. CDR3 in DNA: TGTGTTTTACAGGGGGGGGACTCCTACAATGAGCAGTTCTTC. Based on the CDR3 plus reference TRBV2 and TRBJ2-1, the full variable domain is EPEVTQTPSHQVTQMGQEVILRCVPISNHLYFYWYRQILGQKVEFLVSFYNNEISEKSEIFDDQFSVERPDGSNFTLKIRSTKLEDSAMYFCVLQGGDSYNEQFFGPGTRLTVL.

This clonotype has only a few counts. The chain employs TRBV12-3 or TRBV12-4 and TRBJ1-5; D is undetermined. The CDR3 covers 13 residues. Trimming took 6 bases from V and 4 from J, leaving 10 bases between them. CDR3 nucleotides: TGTGCCAGCAGGGCACAGACTAATCAGCCCCAGCATTTT. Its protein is CASRAQTNQPQHF.